These 6 T cell receptor beta chains share one sample of origin, sequenced in a study of blood T cell repertoires in COVID-19. Some clones are missing from TCRdb's copy, which holds only in-frame ones; the method was immunoSEQ multiplex PCR. In the table there are around 130,000 clones, about 81% of which are singletons. The specimen sequenced was peripheral blood. These receptor sequences come from a woman over 75 with acute or convalescent COVID-19.

The chain links TRBV4-3 to TRBJ2-3; 10 bases are a match to TRBD2. V gave up 2 bases and J gave up 1 base; unmatched junction bases: 3. The CDR3 spans 16 residues. Germline values: CDR1 LGHNA, CDR2 YSLEER. The CDR3 region is CASSQYTSGGTDTQYF. The CDR3 bases are TGCGCCAGCAGCCAATACACTAGCGGGGGCACAGATACGCAGTATTTT.

V is TRBV7-9 and J is TRBJ2-1; D possibly corresponds to TRBD2 (6 bases). This CDR3 has 16 amino acids. In germline, CDR1 is SEHNR, CDR2 FQNEAQ (reference sequence). The germline V and J ends were trimmed by 1 base and 4 bases, with 14 bases remaining between them. The CDR3 coding sequence is TGTGCCAGCAGCTTAGAGGGACTCCGGACTTACAATGAGCAGTTCTTC. Residues: CASSLEGLRTYNEQFF. The complete variable domain, with remaining parts taken from reference TRBV7-9 and TRBJ2-1, reads DTGVSQNPRHKITKRGQNVTFRCDPISEHNRLYWYRQTLGQGPEFLTYFQNEAQLEKSRLLSDRFSAERPKGSFSTLEIQRTEQGDSAMYLCASSLEGLRTYNEQFFGPGTRLTVL.

The chain couples TRBV19 to TRBJ1-5; D is unclear. Germline V gene sequence: CDR1 LNHDA, CDR2 SQIVND (reference sequence). The CDR3 has 15 amino acids. V lost 1 base, J lost 7 bases, and 14 bases lay in between. CDR3 sequence reads: CASSIGGGANQPQHF. Here the CDR3 DNA reads TGTGCCAGTAGTATAGGGGGAGGTGCTAACCAGCCCCAGCATTTT. The full variable domain, rest sourced from reference TRBV19 and TRBJ1-5, is DGGITQSPKYLFRKEGQNVTLSCEQNLNHDAMYWYRQDPGQGLRLIYYSQIVNDFQKGDIAEGYSVSREKKESFPLTVTSAQKNPTAFYLCASSIGGGANQPQHFGDGTRLSIL.

There are a few counts of this clone. The chain is built from TRBV27 and TRBJ1-1; weak D call: TRBD1 (6 bases). CDR1 MNHEY and CDR2 SMNVEV come from the germline V gene (reference sequence). The ends were cut back, 6 bases at V and 1 base at J, with 9 bases in the middle. This CDR3 region has 13 residues. CDR3 nucleotide sequence: TGTGCCAGCAGCGACAGGCCGAACACTGAAGCTTTCTTT. Protein sequence: CASSDRPNTEAFF.

The CDR3 loop is CASSFGTGISNQPQHF. CDR3 bases: TGTGCCAGCAGTTTCGGGACAGGTATTAGCAATCAGCCCCAGCATTTT. The J gene is TRBJ1-5, the V gene TRBV6-2 or TRBV6-3; 8 nucleotides agree with TRBD1. The CDR3 length is 16 residues. J lost 0 bases, V lost 4 bases, and 5 bases had no gene match. The germline gives CDR1 MNHEY, CDR2 SVGEGT.

The chain recombines TRBV5-4 with TRBJ1-2; 10 bases match TRBD1. CDR3 length: 16 residues. The ends lost 4 bases at V and 4 bases at J; junction bases unmatched: 10. Germline loops: CDR1 SGHNT, CDR2 YYREEE (reference sequence). CDR3 sequence reads: CASSTATGGASYGYTF. The DNA for the CDR3 is TGTGCCAGCAGCACCGCGACAGGGGGCGCCAGCTATGGCTACACCTTC.